This T cell receptor (beta chain) was retrieved from a study of CD8+ T cells in alopecia areata. Study in general: Treated individuals took tofacitinib by mouth, 5 to 10 mg twice daily. For 6 to 18 months, tofacitinib was taken, and 6 months off drug followed.

Deletions cut 2 bases from V and 3 bases from J, with 1 base between. CDR1 and CDR2 (germline): MNHNY, SVGAGI (reference sequence). This CDR3 is 11 amino acids long. General study findings and limits: Higher clonality than in normal scalp was seen in lesional scalp, especially alopecia totalis/universalis.

RNA extraction and reverse transcription yielded cDNA as sequencing template. Method: immunoSEQ multiplex PCR; TCRdb's copy keeps in-frame clones and lacks some. The sample has around 140,000 clones, about 50% seen once. This clone occurred a few times. What it recognizes is unknown. Alopecia areata patients provided lesional scalp punch biopsies and peripheral blood, both collected for the study. The sample in question was CD8+ T cells sorted from blood, obtained at week 0. This sequence joins TRBV6-6 and TRBJ1-1; D remains unclear. This TCR was sampled from a human donor with alopecia areata. The CDR3 loop reads CASSYDTEAFF. The DNA for the CDR3 is TGTGCCAGCAGTTACGACACTGAAGCTTTCTTT.